Each of the 17 T cell receptor beta chains below was sequenced from the same sample in a study of blood T cell repertoires in COVID-19. Sequencing used immunoSEQ multiplex PCR; TCRdb keeps in-frame clones, though not all of them. Of 200,000 to 250,000 clones listed, approximately 80% are singletons. Input material: PBMCs or T cells enriched from blood (not recorded which). All receptors come from a man in his sixties who had recovered from COVID-19.

This chain joins TRBV14 and TRBJ2-7; TRBD1 might be the D (5 bases). Trimming took 4 bases from V and 5 from J, leaving 6 bases between them. This CDR3 has 11 amino acids. Germline assignment: CDR1 SGHDN and CDR2 FVKESK. The CDR3, as DNA: TGTGCCAGCAGCCGGGGCCACGAGCAGTACTTC. Translated, it gives CASSRGHEQYF.

This chain joins TRBV9 and TRBJ1-2; 8 positions match TRBD1. Losses at the gene ends were 3 bases for V and 4 bases for J; bases not matched to a gene: 8. The germline gives CDR1 SGDLS, CDR2 YYNGEE. The CDR3 covers 15 residues. CDR3 protein: CASSAGQGRGYGYTF. The CDR3 DNA reads TGTGCCAGCAGCGCCGGACAGGGAAGGGGCTATGGCTACACCTTC.

This rearrangement joins TRBV6-5 to TRBJ1-1, with 7 bases that match TRBD1. Looked up from germline, CDR1 is MNHEY and CDR2 is SVGAGI. V lost 2 bases to trimming and J lost 7 bases; unmatched junction nucleotides: 10. CDR3 length equals 15 residues. CDR3 protein: CASSYRNRGRGEAFF. As DNA, the CDR3 is TGTGCCAGCAGTTACCGGAACAGGGGTCGGGGTGAAGCTTTCTTT.

This chain joins TRBV6-5 and TRBJ1-2, with a weak D call TRBD1 (6 bases). Germline CDR1 MNHEY, CDR2 SVGAGI. V lost 7 bases, J lost 1 base, and 10 bases lay in between. This CDR3 contains 13 residues. The CDR3 DNA is TGTGCCAGCAAGGGCAGGGGTAACTATGGCTACACCTTC. Amino acids: CASKGRGNYGYTF.

The V and J genes are TRBV19 and TRBJ1-5, with D possibly being TRBD1 (6 bases). In germline, CDR1 is LNHDA, CDR2 SQIVND (reference sequence). There are 15 residues in the CDR3. V was cut by 8 bases and J by 2 bases, with 16 bases left in between. The CDR3 nucleotides are TGTGCCAGTTACGATGGACAGTTAGGCAATCAGCCCCAGCATTTT. Translating it yields CASYDGQLGNQPQHF.

This sequence joins TRBV19 and TRBJ1-2, with 12 bases matching TRBD1. V lost 7 bases, J lost 3 bases, and 6 bases stayed unmatched. Germline V lookup: CDR1 LNHDA, CDR2 SQIVND (reference sequence). The CDR3 is 15 residues long. The CDR3 sequence is CASKPGQGAYYGYTF. The DNA for the CDR3 is TGTGCCAGTAAACCGGGACAGGGGGCGTACTATGGCTACACCTTC.

The chain uses TRBV5-1 and TRBJ2-5; 9 bases agree with TRBD2. There are 16 residues in the CDR3. Germline V lookup: CDR1 SGHRS, CDR2 YFSETQ. V trimming: 3 bases; J trimming: 5 bases; junction bases outside the gene matches: 11. The CDR3 nucleotides are TGCGCCAGCAGCTCGGAGTCGGGACTAGCTGGGGAGACCCAGTACTTC. It specifies CASSSESGLAGETQYF.

The chain carries TRBV5-6 and TRBJ1-1, with 10 bases identical to TRBD1. This CDR3 contains 16 residues. After removal of 4 bases from V and 4 bases from J, the junction contained 10 bases not matched to a gene. Germline values: CDR1 SGHDT, CDR2 YYEEEE. The CDR3 DNA sequence: TGTGCCAGCAGCGCCCGGAGACAGGGGGCTTTCACTGAAGCTTTCTTT. It codes for CASSARRQGAFTEAFF.

V and J are TRBV4-3 and TRBJ1-4; unclear D gene. There are 16 residues in the CDR3. Per the germline V gene, CDR1 is LGHNA and CDR2 is YSLEER. V lost 0 bases to trimming and J lost 4 bases, with 12 bases between them. The CDR3 loop is CASSQELRRSNEKLFF. The CDR3, as DNA: TGCGCCAGCAGCCAAGAGCTGCGGAGGAGTAATGAAAAACTGTTTTTT.

This chain joins TRBV18 and TRBJ1-1; no clear D gene. The V end was cut by 2 bases, the J end by 6 bases, with 7 bases between. This CDR3 spans 12 amino acids. Germline V CDR1 and CDR2: KGHSH, LQKENI. The CDR3 is CASSPGQAEAFF. As DNA, the CDR3 is TGTGCCAGCTCACCAGGTCAGGCTGAAGCTTTCTTT. The full variable domain, its missing parts supplied by reference TRBV18 and TRBJ1-1, is NAGVMQNPRHLVRRRGQEARLRCSPMKGHSHVYWYRQLPEEGLKFMVYLQKENIIDESGMPKERFSAEFPKEGPSILRIQQVVRGDSAAYFCASSPGQAEAFFGQGTRLTVV.

The chain uses TRBV6-1 and TRBJ1-1; 9 bases are a match to TRBD1. The CDR3 is made up of 16 amino acids. The V and J ends lost 3 bases and 4 bases, in that order; junction bases with no gene match: 9. Looked up from germline, CDR1 is MNHNS and CDR2 is SASEGT. CDR3 nucleotides: TGTGCCAGCAGTGAGAGGGACAGGGCTTGGAGCACTGAAGCTTTCTTT. This codes for CASSERDRAWSTEAFF.

The genes are TRBV2 and TRBJ1-2, with TRBD1 matching over 11 bases. CDR3 length equals 16 residues. CDR1 is SNHLY, CDR2 FYNNEI, per germline. J gave up 8 bases and V 0 bases, and 8 bases lay outside the gene matches. This CDR3 reads CASSEALGTGGRGYTF. CDR3 DNA: TGTGCCAGCAGTGAAGCGCTTGGGACAGGGGGTAGAGGCTACACCTTC.

This clone was counted once. The CDR3 reads CASSPQEGSFQEGTEAFF. CDR3 DNA: TGTGCCAGCTCACCACAGGAGGGCTCTTTTCAAGAGGGCACTGAAGCTTTCTTT. This rearrangement joins TRBV18 to TRBJ1-1; D is unresolved. V was cut by 1 base and J by 4 bases, with 22 bases left in between. The CDR3 extends over 18 amino acids. Germline lookup yields CDR1 KGHSH and CDR2 LQKENI.

This chain's CDR3 is CASSPGTSGGTYEQYF. The CDR3 DNA is TGTGCCAGCTCACCGGGGACTAGCGGGGGGACCTACGAGCAGTACTTC. The chain carries TRBV18 and TRBJ2-7, with 15 bases that match TRBD2. V lost 3 bases, J lost 2 bases, and 2 bases stayed unmatched. Germline loops: CDR1 KGHSH, CDR2 LQKENI. This CDR3 is 16 amino acids long.

The chain employs TRBV3-1 (or the pseudogene TRBV3-2) and TRBJ1-2; 8 nucleotides match TRBD1. CDR3 size: 15 residues. Trimming cost V 4 bases and J 0 bases; bases outside gene matches: 4. Germline CDR1 LGHDT, CDR2 YNNKEL (reference sequence). The CDR3 is CASSPMDRANYGYTF. The CDR3 region has the DNA TGTGCCAGCAGCCCGATGGACAGGGCTAACTATGGCTACACCTTC.

The chain couples TRBV4-3 to TRBJ2-3; D perhaps matches TRBD1 (6 bases). Germline values: CDR1 LGHNA, CDR2 YSLEER. This CDR3 spans 15 amino acids. Trimming stripped 4 bases from V and 2 bases from J, with 13 bases between. The CDR3 DNA follows: TGCGCCAGCAGCCTCCTCAGGGGAACCACAGATACGCAGTATTTT. This codes for CASSLLRGTTDTQYF.

The chain has TRBV10-1 and TRBJ2-2; D call uncertain. The CDR3 runs 19 residues. From germline, CDR1 is WNHNN and CDR2 SYGVQD (reference sequence). Trimming pared 0 bases from V and 0 bases from J, leaving 17 bases between. For the CDR3, the DNA is TGCGCCAGCAGTGAGTCGACTCTCCCCGTCTCGACGAACACCGGGGAGCTGTTTTTT. It translates to CASSESTLPVSTNTGELFF.